This T cell receptor (beta chain) originates from a study of cytomegalovirus exposure and HLA in healthy donors. On the study more broadly: A later analysis reported the approximately 120 validation repertoires used the same platform as the roughly 700 first-cohort repertoires.

Data came from immunoSEQ multiplex PCR; TCRdb stores just in-frame clones and leaves some out. The sample contains about 280,000 clones, about 86% of which appear only once. Findings of the study overall: While the bulk of TCR sequences proved rare, some public TCRs turned up in many donors. Researchers catalogued some 160 TCR beta chains as cytomegalovirus-associated.

The CDR3 is made up of 11 amino acids. Unmatched junction bases numbered 4, after V lost 2 bases and J lost 11 bases. CDR1 and CDR2 (germline): SGHRS, YFSETQ. This clone was picked up a small number of times. Its antigen remains unknown. The TCR comes from a woman aged 18-30 years in good health and CMV-seronegative. The chain employs TRBV5-1 and TRBJ2-7, with 7 bases matching TRBD1. Specimen: PBMCs. The CDR3 spells CASSLQGTEYF. The CDR3 DNA is TGCGCCAGCAGCTTACAGGGGACCGAGTACTTC.